This TCR beta chain was identified in a study of T-cell reconstitution after alpha-beta-depleted transplantation in children (dated by TCRdb to 2016 to 2018). Context from the whole study: Using TCR repertoire profiling, the study followed T-cell immune reconstitution in a quantitative way in children after TCRalphabeta/CD19-depleted allogeneic hematopoietic cell transplantation. Overall study results and their limits: Over subsequent months, a decline in hyperexpanded clone frequencies was noted, and after one year, T-cell counts and TCRbeta diversity were mostly ascribed to newly produced T cells. Apparently early alphabetaT-cell count recovery about two months after transplant reportedly relied on only several hundred rapidly expanded clones derived from non-depleted graft cells. In some patients, the high TCRbeta diversity seen at day 60 was put down to recipient T cells and intrathymic progenitors that had survived conditioning.

A few counts support this clonotype. The target of this receptor is not known. Base qualities were left out, and no much larger clone turns up one base away. Read against the paper, the sample's treatment or condition label means: allogeneic hematopoietic cell transplantation with graft depleted of TCRalphabeta T cells and CD19 B cells. The transplant recipients were children given TCRalphabeta/CD19-depleted allogeneic hematopoietic cell grafts. Deletion took 2 bases off V and 5 bases off J, with a span of 9 bases between the germline ends. The CDR3 starts with the cysteine, ends with the phenylalanine, and has 13 residues. The read is trimmed to its CDR3 DNA, 39 bases read in frame from base 1. Libraries came from PCR. TCRdb records Illumina HiSeq 2500 as the sequencer. TCR library preparation used molecular barcoding, with unique molecular identifiers applied to normalize quantification of the TCRbeta repertoire. TCRdb handled the public reads itself, with Q25 trimming in fastp and clone calling in MiXCR, and kept productive beta chains. Identical CDR3 proteins give one entry, which carries the most common genes and DNA. The sample table contains just over 950,000 distinct CDR3 sequences; only one count was recorded for roughly 29% of them. About 28% of the sample comes from the top ten.

Sequenced material: PBMCs, mostly from graft donor cells, taken 360 days after TCRalphabeta/CD19-depleted stem cell transplant. The V and J segments used are TRBV12-3 or TRBV12-4 and TRBJ1-1; a confident D gene designation cannot be given. The TCR comes from a boy in the first two years of life who had a stem cell transplant for SCID, so the T cells may come from the graft donor. Here is the DNA: TGTGCCAGCAGTTTACTGGGATGGACTGAAGCTTTCTTT. Translated, this is CASSLLGWTEAFF.